The sequence of this T cell receptor (beta chain) was determined in a study of OX40 agonist ivuxolimab in advanced cancers. Study context: Cancers in dose escalation were hepatocellular, melanoma, renal cell and head and neck. Study-level results: Researchers did not determine the expanded peripheral T cells' antigen specificity.

The CDR3 has 15 residues. V was pared by 5 bases and J by 6 bases, with 7 bases of the junction left unmatched. Per germline, CDR1 ENHRY and CDR2 SYGVKD. This clone was recorded once. Its antigen is currently unknown. TCRdb's table, derived via immunoSEQ multiplex PCR, lists solely in-frame clones and lacks some. The top ten clones hold around 1% of a sample with about 72,000 clones, roughly nine tenths of them seen once. The receptor's source is an adult with an advanced solid tumor such as melanoma, head and neck, liver or kidney cancer. This sequence joins TRBV10-3 and TRBJ2-1, with 10 bases identical to TRBD2. The material was CD4+ or CD8+ T cells sorted from blood, obtained in a trial of the OX40 agonist ivuxolimab. The CDR3 DNA sequence: TGTGCCATCAGTAGTATAGCGGGAGGCACCAATGAGCAGTTCTTC. It codes for CAISSIAGGTNEQFF.